This TCR beta chain was recorded in a study of CD8 T cells in ankylosing spondylitis. The study's findings and limits: Within ankylosing spondylitis blood, a TCR beta motif made up of under 10 highly homologous variants appeared to be characteristic. In peripheral blood, disease-linked CD8+ clones occurred at relatively low frequencies. Reportedly, significant enrichment of disease-linked clones occurred in matched ankylosing spondylitis synovial fluid.

The CDR3 spans 13 residues. V lost 0 bases and J 5 bases, leaving 6 bases between the germline ends. The germline gives CDR1 SGHRS, CDR2 YFSETQ. TCRdb processed the 5' RACE reads anew with MiXCR; each CDR3 protein has one entry. The sample includes roughly 150,000 distinct CDR3 sequences, roughly 34% of them seen just once. As for this clonotype: Its antigen is undetermined.

This sequence originates from a male donor with ankylosing spondylitis. Sequenced sample: synovial fluid, either unsorted or a sorted T cell fraction (not recorded which). The chain uses TRBV5-1 and TRBJ1-5; no clear D gene. The CDR3 reads CASSLGQDQPQHF. The CDR3 bases are TGCGCCAGCAGCTTGGGCCAGGATCAGCCCCAGCATTTT.